The clone carrying this T cell receptor (beta chain) was seen just once. The antigen remains undetermined. This specimen belongs to a study of cytomegalovirus exposure and HLA in healthy donors. Notes on the study in general: CMV antigen specificity of three CMV-associated chains was confirmed in vitro.

V dropped 7 bases and J dropped 9 bases, with 16 bases sitting between them. Germline V gene sequence: CDR1 SGHAT, CDR2 FQNNGV. The CDR3 totals 13 residues. In the PCR, 60 Vbeta and 13 Jbeta primers were used. Sequencing used immunoSEQ multiplex PCR; TCRdb keeps in-frame clones, though not all of them. Of approximately 190,000 clones in the sample, 87% are singletons; the top ten hold about 1%. This sequence originates from a boy aged 2-9 years in good health and CMV-seronegative. The chain uses TRBV11-2 and TRBJ2-1; D possibly corresponds to TRBD2 (7 bases). The sequenced sample consisted of PBMCs. CDR3 DNA sequence: TGTGCCAGCATCCTGGGGGGGGCGCTTGAGCAGTTCTTC. Amino acids: CASILGGALEQFF. Looking up the rest from reference TRBV11-2 and TRBJ2-1 gives the full variable domain: EAGVAQSPRYKIIEKRQSVAFWCNPISGHATLYWYQQILGQGPKLLIQFQNNGVVDDSQLPKDRFSAERLKGVDSTLKIQPAKLEDSAVYLCASILGGALEQFFGPGTRLTVL.